The clone carrying this T cell receptor beta chain was found many times. This record belongs to a study of T-cell reconstitution after alpha-beta-depleted transplantation in children. Unique molecular identifiers featured in how the TCRbeta library was prepared. Each CDR3 protein gets one entry after TCRdb re-called the PCR reads with MiXCR. The sample holds about 590,000 distinct CDR3 sequences, 10% to 15% seen once. The germline gives CDR1 DFQATT, CDR2 SNEGSKA (reference sequence). The V gene end was trimmed by 0 bases and the J gene end by 7 bases; junction bases not matched to a gene: 7. The CDR3 extends over 15 amino acids.

Sequences were derived from PBMCs, mostly from graft donor cells, sampled 360 days after TCRalphabeta/CD19-depleted stem cell transplant. The receptor's source is a male patient younger than 18 who had a stem cell transplant for acute myeloid leukemia, so the T cells may come from the graft donor. This sequence joins TRBV20-1 and TRBJ2-1, with 9 bases lining up with TRBD2. The CDR3 sequence: CSARDLASGTNEQFF. The CDR3 region has the DNA TGCAGTGCTAGAGATCTCGCTAGCGGGACGAATGAGCAGTTCTTC.